This T cell receptor (beta chain) derives from a study of T cells in Graves' hyperthyroidism and ophthalmopathy. General study results and limits: Researchers report that a 13 V-J model separated ophthalmopathy from stable hyperthyroidism. A median about 7 months before onset, the model predicted ophthalmopathy. Appearing also in blood were most of the thyroid clonotypes expanded above 0.001.

This clonotype was detected many times. No antigen is known for it. From RNA transcripts, TCR beta CDR3 regions were amplified. Carried out on the TCR CDR3, a first-round RT-PCR used the HTBI primer set. TCRdb independently ran MiXCR on the multiplex PCR reads; one entry per CDR3 protein. The table includes roughly 300,000 distinct CDR3 sequences, 21% detected once. Germline V gene lookup returns CDR1 LNHDA and CDR2 SQIVND (reference sequence). The CDR3 contains 17 residues. Deletions cut 6 bases from V and 1 base from J, with 20 bases between. This chain links TRBV19 with TRBJ2-3, with D possibly being TRBD1 (7 bases). Sequences were obtained from blood. The sequence was collected from a woman aged 50 to 65 with Graves' hyperthyroidism. The CDR3 DNA follows: TGTGCCAGTAGCCCATCGACAGGGACTCGGGGCACAGATACGCAGTATTTT. It codes for CASSPSTGTRGTDTQYF.